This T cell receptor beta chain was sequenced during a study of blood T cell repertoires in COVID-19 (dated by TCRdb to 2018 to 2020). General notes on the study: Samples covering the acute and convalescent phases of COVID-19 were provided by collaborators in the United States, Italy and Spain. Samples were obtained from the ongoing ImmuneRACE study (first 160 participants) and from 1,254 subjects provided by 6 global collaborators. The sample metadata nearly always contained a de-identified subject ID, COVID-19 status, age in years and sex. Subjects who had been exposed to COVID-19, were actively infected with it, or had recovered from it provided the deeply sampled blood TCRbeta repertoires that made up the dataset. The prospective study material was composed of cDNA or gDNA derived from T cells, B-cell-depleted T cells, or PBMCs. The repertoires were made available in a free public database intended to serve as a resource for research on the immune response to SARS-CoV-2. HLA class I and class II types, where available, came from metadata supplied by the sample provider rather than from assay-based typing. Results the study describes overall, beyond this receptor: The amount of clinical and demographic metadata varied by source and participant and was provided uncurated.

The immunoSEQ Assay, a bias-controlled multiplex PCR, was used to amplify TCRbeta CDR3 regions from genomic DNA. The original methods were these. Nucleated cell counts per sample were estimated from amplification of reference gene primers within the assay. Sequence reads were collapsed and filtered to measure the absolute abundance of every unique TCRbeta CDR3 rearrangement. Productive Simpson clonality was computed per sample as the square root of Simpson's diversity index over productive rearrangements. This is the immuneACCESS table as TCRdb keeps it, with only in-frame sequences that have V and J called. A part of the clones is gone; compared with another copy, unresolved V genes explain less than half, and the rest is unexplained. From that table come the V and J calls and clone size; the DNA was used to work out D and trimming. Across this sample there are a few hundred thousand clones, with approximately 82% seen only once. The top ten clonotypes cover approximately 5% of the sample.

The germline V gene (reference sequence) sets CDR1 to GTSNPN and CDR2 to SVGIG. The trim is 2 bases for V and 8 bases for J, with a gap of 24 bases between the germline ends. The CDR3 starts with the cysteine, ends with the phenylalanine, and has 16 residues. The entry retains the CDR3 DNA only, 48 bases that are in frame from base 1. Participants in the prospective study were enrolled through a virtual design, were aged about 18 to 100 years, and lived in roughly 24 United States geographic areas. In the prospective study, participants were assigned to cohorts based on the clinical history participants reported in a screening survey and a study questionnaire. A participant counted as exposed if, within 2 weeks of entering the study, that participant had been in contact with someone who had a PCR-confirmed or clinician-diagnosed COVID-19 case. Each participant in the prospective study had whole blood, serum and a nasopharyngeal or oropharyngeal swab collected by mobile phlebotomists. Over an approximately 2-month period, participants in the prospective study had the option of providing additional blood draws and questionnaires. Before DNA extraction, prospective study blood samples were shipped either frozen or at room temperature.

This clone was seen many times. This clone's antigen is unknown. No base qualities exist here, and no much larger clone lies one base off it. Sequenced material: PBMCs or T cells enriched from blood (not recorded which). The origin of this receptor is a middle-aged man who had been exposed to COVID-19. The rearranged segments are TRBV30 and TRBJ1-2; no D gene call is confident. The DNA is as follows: TGTGCCTGGAGTATCTTGAGGGATCGGACCTATCGGGGCTACACCTTC. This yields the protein CAWSILRDRTYRGYTF.